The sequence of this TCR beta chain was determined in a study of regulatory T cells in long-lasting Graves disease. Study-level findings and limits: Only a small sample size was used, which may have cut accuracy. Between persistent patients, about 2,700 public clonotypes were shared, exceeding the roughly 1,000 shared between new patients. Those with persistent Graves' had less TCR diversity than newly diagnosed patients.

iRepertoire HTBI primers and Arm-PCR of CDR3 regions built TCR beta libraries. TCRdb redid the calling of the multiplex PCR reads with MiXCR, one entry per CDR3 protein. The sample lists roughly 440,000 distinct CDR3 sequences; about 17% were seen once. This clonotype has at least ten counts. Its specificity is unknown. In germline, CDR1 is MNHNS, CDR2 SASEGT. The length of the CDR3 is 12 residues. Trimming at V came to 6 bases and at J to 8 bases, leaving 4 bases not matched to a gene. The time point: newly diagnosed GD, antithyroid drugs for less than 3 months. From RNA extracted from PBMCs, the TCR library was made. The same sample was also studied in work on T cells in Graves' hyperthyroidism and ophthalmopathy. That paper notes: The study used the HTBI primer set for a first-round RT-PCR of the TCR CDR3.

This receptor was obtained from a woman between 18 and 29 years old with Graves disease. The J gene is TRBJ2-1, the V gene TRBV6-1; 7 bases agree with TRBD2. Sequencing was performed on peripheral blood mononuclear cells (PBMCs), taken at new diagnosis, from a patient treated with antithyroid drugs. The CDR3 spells CASRGLSYEQFF. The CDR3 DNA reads TGTGCCAGCAGGGGACTATCCTATGAGCAGTTCTTC.